This T cell receptor beta chain derives from a study of control samples from healthy donors and cancer patients. The CDR3 extends over 14 amino acids. Germline CDR1 MNHEY, CDR2 SVGEGT. The ends were cut back, 6 bases at V and 6 bases at J, with 17 bases in the middle. The protocol was immunoSEQ multiplex PCR, while the TCRdb copy is restricted to in-frame clones and leaves out a portion. The sample gives 63,000 or so clones, over 75% of which show up once; about 26% is in the top ten. Sequenced material: blood. J is TRBJ1-2 and V is TRBV6-2 or TRBV6-3; a possible D gene is TRBD1 (6 bases). The origin of this receptor is a man in his fifties or sixties in good health. DNA of the CDR3: TGTGCCAGCAGCCCCTCCGGGACACTTAATGGCTACACCTTC. Translated: CASSPSGTLNGYTF.